This TCR beta chain was sequenced in a study of blood T cell repertoires in COVID-19. V shed 4 bases and J 8 bases; nucleotides not matched to a gene: 7. Germline V gene lookup returns CDR1 LNHDA and CDR2 SQIVND (reference sequence). CDR3 size: 15 residues. The method was immunoSEQ multiplex PCR; TCRdb's version includes in-frame clones alone and lacks a portion of them. In the table there are some 52,000 clones, over 75% of which are singletons. The V and J genes are TRBV19 and TRBJ2-1, with 11 bases matching TRBD2. The receptor's source is a man in his sixties or seventies with acute or convalescent COVID-19. Sequenced input: peripheral blood. CDR3 sequence: CASSTLAGVSHEQFF. The CDR3 nucleotides read TGTGCCAGTAGTACACTAGCGGGAGTTTCTCATGAGCAGTTCTTC.